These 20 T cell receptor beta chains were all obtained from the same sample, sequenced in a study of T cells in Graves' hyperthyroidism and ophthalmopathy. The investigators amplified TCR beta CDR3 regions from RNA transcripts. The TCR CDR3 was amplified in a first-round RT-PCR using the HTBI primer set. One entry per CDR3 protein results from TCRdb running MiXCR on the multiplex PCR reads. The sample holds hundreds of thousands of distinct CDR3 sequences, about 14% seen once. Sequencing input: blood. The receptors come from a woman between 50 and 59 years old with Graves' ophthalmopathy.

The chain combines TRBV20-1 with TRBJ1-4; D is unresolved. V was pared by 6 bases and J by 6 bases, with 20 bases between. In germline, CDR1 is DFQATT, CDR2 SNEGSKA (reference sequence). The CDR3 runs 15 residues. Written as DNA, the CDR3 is TGCAGTGCCGCAAGTCGGGCGACACCCCATGAAAAACTGTTTTTT. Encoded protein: CSAASRATPHEKLFF.

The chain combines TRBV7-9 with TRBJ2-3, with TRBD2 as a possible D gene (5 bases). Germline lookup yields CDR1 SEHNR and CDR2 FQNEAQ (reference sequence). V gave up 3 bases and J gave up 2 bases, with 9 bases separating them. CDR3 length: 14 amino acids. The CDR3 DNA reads TGTGCCAGCAGCTTGGACTGGGACACAGATACGCAGTATTTT. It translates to CASSLDWDTDTQYF.

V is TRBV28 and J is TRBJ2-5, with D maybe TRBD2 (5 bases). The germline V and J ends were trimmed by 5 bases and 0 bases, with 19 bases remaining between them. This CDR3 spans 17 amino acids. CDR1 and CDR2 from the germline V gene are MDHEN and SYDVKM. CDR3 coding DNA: TGTGCCAGCAGTGATTCGAGGGCAAGGTCGTACCAAGAGACCCAGTACTTC. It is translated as CASSDSRARSYQETQYF.

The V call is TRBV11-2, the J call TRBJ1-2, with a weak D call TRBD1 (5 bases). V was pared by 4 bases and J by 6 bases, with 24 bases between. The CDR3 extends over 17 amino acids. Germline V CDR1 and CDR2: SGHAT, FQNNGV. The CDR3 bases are TGTGCCAGCAGCTCCCCCCTCCGGGACCAGGAAAGGAATGGCTACACCTTC. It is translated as CASSSPLRDQERNGYTF.

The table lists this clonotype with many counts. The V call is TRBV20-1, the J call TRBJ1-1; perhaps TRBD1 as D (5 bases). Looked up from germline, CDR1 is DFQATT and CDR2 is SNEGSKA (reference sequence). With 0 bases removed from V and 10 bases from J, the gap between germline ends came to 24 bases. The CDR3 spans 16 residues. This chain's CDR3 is CSARDEIRSRDGGAFF. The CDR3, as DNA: TGCAGTGCTAGAGACGAAATACGATCACGAGATGGGGGAGCTTTCTTT.

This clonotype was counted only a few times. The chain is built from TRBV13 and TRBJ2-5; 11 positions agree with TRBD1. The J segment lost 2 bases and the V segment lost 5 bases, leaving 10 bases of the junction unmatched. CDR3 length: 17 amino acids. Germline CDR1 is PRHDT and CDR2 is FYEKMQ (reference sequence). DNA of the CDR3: TGTGCCAGCAGCCCTGGACAGGGGGCGGACTTACAAGAGACCCAGTACTTC. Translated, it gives CASSPGQGADLQETQYF.

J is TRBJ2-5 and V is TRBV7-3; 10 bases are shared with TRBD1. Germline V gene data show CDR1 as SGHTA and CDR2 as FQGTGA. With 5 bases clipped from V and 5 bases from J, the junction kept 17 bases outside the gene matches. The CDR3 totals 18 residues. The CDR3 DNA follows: TGTGCCAGCAGCCCCTATGACAGGGGGCATATCCTTGGGGAGACCCAGTACTTC. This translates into CASSPYDRGHILGETQYF.

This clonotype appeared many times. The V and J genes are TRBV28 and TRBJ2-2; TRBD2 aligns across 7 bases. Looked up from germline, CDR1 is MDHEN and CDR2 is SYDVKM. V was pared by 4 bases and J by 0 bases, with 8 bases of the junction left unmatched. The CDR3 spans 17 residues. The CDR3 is CASSYSWEGANTGELFF. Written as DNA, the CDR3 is TGTGCCAGCAGTTACTCCTGGGAGGGAGCGAACACCGGGGAGCTGTTTTTT.

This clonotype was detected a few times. In DNA form, the CDR3 reads TGCGCCAGCAGCCAAGTTGGGACGAAGAACACTGAAGCTTTCTTT. It yields the protein CASSQVGTKNTEAFF. V gene TRBV4-1 combines with J gene TRBJ1-1, with D possibly TRBD1 on 5 matching bases. The V end lost 1 base, the J end lost 1 base, and 10 bases lay between the germline ends. CDR1 MGHRA and CDR2 YSYEKL come from the germline V gene. CDR3 length: 15 amino acids.

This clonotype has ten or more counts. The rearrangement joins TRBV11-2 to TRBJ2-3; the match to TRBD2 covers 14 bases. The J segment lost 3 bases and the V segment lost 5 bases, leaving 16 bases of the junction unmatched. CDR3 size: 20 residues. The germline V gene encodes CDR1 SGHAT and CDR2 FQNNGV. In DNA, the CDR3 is TGTGCCAGCAGCCCCTTCCCGGGACTAGCGGGAGACGGTGCGACAGATACGCAGTATTTT. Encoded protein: CASSPFPGLAGDGATDTQYF.

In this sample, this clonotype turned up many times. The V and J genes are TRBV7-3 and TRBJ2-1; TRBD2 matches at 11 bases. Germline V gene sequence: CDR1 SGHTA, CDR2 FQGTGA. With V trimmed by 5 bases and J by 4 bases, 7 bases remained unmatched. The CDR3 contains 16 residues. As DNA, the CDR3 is TGTGCCAGCAGCCGGATAATAGCGGGAGGGTACAATGAGCAGTTCTTC. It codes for CASSRIIAGGYNEQFF.

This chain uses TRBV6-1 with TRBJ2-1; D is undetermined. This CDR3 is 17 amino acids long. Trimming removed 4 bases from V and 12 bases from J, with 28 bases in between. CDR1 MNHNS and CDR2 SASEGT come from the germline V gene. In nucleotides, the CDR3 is TGTGCCAGCAGTGGCTCGGGTCGGTCTAAACTTCTGTCAAGGCAGTTCTTC. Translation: CASSGSGRSKLLSRQFF.

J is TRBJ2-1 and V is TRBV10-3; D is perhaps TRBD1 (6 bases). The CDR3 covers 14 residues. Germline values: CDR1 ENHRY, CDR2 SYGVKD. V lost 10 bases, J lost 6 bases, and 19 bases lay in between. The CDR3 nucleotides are TGTGCCAGCTTGCAGGGGCTTACGGGCAATGAGCAGTTCTTC. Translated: CASLQGLTGNEQFF.

The CDR3 is CASSQGVLPPLHF. DNA for the CDR3: TGTGCCAGCAGCCAAGGAGTCCTCCCACCCCTCCACTTT. The chain employs TRBV14 and TRBJ1-6; no firm D call. CDR3 length equals 13 residues. V lost 1 base, J lost 11 bases, and 9 bases lay in between. The germline gives CDR1 SGHDN, CDR2 FVKESK. Drawing the rest from reference TRBV14 and TRBJ1-6, the complete variable domain is EAGVTQFPSHSVIEKGQTVTLRCDPISGHDNLYWYRRVMGKEIKFLLHFVKESKQDESGMPNNRFLAERTGGTYSTLKVQPAELEDSGVYFCASSQGVLPPLHFGNGTRLTVT.

This chain's CDR3 is CASSEGAAEAFF. CDR3 in DNA: TGTGCCAGCAGTGAAGGGGCTGCTGAAGCTTTCTTT. The J gene is TRBJ1-1, the V gene TRBV2; D uncertain. The CDR3 is made up of 12 amino acids. V gave up 1 base and J gave up 6 bases, with 6 bases separating them. The germline gives CDR1 SNHLY, CDR2 FYNNEI. Using reference TRBV2 and TRBJ1-1 for the parts outside the CDR3, the full variable domain is EPEVTQTPSHQVTQMGQEVILRCVPISNHLYFYWYRQILGQKVEFLVSFYNNEISEKSEIFDDQFSVERPDGSNFTLKIRSTKLEDSAMYFCASSEGAAEAFFGQGTRLTVV.

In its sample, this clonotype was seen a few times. Here the CDR3 reads CASSVGGEGYEQYF. CDR3 DNA: TGTGCCAGCAGTGTCGGAGGGGAGGGCTACGAGCAGTACTTC. The chain combines TRBV2 with TRBJ2-7; 7 nucleotides match TRBD2. Germline loops: CDR1 SNHLY, CDR2 FYNNEI. The CDR3 has 14 residues. With 4 bases clipped from V and 3 bases from J, the junction kept 6 bases outside the gene matches. Full variable domain (outside the CDR3, taken from reference TRBV2 and TRBJ2-7): EPEVTQTPSHQVTQMGQEVILRCVPISNHLYFYWYRQILGQKVEFLVSFYNNEISEKSEIFDDQFSVERPDGSNFTLKIRSTKLEDSAMYFCASSVGGEGYEQYFGPGTRLTVT.

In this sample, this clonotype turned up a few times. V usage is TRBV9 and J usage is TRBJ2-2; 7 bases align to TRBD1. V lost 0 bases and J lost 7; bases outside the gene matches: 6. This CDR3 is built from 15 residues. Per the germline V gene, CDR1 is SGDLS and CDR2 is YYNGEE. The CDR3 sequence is CASSVETGWGGELFF. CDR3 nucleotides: TGTGCCAGCAGCGTAGAGACAGGGTGGGGCGGGGAGCTGTTTTTT.

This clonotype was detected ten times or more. CDR3 region: CASALGGGPTNEQFF. DNA of the CDR3: TGTGCCAGCGCCCTGGGGGGAGGCCCTACCAATGAGCAGTTCTTC. The chain has TRBV6-2 or TRBV6-3 and TRBJ2-1; the D gene is possibly TRBD2 (6 bases). CDR3 length: 15 residues. Between the trimmed V and J ends, which lost 8 bases and 6 bases, there was a span of 20 bases. CDR1 is MNHEY, CDR2 SVGEGT, per germline.

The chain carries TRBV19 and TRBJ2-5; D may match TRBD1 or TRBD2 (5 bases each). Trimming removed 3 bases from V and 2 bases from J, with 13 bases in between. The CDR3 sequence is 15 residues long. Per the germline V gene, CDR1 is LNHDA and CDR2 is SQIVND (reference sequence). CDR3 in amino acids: CASSIGALPQETQYF. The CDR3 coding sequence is TGTGCCAGTAGTATCGGGGCCCTACCTCAAGAGACCCAGTACTTC.

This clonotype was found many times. DNA for the CDR3: TGCAGTGCCGAAGACAGGGTAGGAGGTCAGCCCCAGCATTTT. Protein: CSAEDRVGGQPQHF. V gene TRBV20-1 combines with J gene TRBJ1-5, with 7 bases matching TRBD1. CDR1 DFQATT and CDR2 SNEGSKA come from the germline V gene (reference sequence). V dropped 6 bases and J dropped 6; count of bases not matched to a gene: 11. The CDR3 extends over 14 amino acids.